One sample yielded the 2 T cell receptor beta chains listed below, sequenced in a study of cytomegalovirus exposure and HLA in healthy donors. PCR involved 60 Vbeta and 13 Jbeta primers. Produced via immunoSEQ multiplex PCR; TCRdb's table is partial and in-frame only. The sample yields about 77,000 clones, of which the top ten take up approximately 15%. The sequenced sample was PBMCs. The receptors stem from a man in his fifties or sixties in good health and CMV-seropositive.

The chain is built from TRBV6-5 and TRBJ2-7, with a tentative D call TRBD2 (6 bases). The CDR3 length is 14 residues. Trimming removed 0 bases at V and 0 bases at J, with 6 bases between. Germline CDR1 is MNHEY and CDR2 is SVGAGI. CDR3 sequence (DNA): TGTGCCAGCAGTTACTCGACTAGCTCCTACGAGCAGTACTTC. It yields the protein CASSYSTSSYEQYF.

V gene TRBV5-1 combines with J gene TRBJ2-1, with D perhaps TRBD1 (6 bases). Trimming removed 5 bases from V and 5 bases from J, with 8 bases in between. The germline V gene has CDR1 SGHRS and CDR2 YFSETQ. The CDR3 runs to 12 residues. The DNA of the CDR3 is TGCGCCAGCAGGGGGGCGGACAATGAGCAGTTCTTC. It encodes CASRGADNEQFF.